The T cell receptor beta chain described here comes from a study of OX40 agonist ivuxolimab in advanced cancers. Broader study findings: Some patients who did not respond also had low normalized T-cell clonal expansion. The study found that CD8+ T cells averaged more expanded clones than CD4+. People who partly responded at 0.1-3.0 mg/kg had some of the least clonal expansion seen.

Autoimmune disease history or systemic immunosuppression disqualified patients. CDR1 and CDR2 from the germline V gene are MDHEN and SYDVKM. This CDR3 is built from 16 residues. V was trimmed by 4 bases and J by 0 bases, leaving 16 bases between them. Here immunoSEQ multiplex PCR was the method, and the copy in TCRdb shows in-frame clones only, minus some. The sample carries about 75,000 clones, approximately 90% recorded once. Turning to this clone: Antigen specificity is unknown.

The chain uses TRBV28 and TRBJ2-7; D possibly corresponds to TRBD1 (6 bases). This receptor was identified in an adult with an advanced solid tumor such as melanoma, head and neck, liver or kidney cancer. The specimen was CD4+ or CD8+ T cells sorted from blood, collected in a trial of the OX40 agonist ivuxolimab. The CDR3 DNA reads TGTGCCAGCAGTTCCCACTACACGGACAGCTCCTACGAGCAGTACTTC. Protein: CASSSHYTDSSYEQYF.